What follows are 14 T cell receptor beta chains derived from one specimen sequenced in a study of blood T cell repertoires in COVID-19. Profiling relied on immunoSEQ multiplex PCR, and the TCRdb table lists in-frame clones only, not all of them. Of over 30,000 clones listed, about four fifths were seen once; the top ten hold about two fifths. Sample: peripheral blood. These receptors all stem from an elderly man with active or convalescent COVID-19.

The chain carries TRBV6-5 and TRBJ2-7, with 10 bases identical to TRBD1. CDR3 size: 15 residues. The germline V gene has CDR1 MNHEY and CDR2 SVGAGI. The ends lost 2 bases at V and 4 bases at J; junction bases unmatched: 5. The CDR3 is CASSYQTGGLYEQYF. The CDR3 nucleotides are TGTGCCAGCAGTTACCAGACAGGGGGCTTATACGAGCAGTACTTC.

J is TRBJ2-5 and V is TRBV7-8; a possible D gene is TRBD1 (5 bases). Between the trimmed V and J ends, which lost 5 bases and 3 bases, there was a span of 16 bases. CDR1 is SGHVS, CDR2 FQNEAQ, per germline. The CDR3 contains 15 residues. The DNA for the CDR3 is TGTGCCAGCAGCCCTAGGATAGGGGTCGAAGAGACCCAGTACTTC. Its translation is CASSPRIGVEETQYF.

The CDR3 nucleotides are TGTGCCAGCAGCCAGGTTACGGAGGGTAGCACAGATACGCAGTATTTT. This gives the protein CASSQVTEGSTDTQYF. The V call is TRBV28, the J call TRBJ2-3, with D tentatively TRBD2 (6 bases). This CDR3 region has 16 residues. Trimming removed 6 bases from V and 0 bases from J, with 16 bases in between. CDR1 MDHEN and CDR2 SYDVKM come from the germline V gene.

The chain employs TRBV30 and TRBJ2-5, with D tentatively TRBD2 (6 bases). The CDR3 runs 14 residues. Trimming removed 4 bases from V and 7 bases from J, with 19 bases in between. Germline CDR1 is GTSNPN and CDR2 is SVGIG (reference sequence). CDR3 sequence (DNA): TGTGCCTGGAAGTTTAGCGGTGGGGGTGGGACCCAGTACTTC. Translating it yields CAWKFSGGGGTQYF.

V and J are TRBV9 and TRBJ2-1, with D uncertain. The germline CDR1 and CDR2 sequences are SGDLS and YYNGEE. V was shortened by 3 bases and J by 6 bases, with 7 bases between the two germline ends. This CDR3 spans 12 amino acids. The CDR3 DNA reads TGTGCCAGCAGCGCCAGTGGCAATGAGCAGTTCTTC. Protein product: CASSASGNEQFF. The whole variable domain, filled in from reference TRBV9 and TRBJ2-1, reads DSGVTQTPKHLITATGQRVTLRCSPRSGDLSVYWYQQSLDQGLQFLIQYYNGEERAKGNILERFSAQQFPDLHSELNLSSLELGDSALYFCASSASGNEQFFGPGTRLTVL.

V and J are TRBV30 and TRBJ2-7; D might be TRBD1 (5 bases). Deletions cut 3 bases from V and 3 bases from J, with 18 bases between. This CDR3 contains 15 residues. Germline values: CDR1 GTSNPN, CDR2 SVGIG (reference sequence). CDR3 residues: CAWRHPVHRFYEQYF. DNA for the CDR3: TGTGCCTGGAGGCACCCCGTGCACAGGTTCTACGAGCAGTACTTC.

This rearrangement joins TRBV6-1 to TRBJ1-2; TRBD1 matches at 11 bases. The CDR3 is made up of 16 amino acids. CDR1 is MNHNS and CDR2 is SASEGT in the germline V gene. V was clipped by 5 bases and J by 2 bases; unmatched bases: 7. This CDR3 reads CASSKGQGAQNYGYTF. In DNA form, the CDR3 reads TGTGCCAGCAGTAAAGGACAGGGGGCGCAAAACTATGGCTACACCTTC.

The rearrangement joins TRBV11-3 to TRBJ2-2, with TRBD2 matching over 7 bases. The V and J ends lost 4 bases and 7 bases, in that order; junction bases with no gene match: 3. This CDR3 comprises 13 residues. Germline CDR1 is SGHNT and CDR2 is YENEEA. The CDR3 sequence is CASSSGLVGELFF. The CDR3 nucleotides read TGTGCCAGCAGCTCCGGACTAGTCGGGGAGCTGTTTTTT.

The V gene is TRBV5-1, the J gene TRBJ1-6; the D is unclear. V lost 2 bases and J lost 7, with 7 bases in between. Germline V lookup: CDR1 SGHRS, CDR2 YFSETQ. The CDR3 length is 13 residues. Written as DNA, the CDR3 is TGCGCCAGCAGCTTTTCGCAGAATTCACCCCTCCACTTT. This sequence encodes CASSFSQNSPLHF.

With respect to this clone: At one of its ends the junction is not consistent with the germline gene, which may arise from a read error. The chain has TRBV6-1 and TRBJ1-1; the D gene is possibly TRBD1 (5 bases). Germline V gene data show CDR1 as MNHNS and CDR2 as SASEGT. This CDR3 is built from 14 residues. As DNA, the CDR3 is TGTGCCAGCAGCGAAGACGGGGGGTTACCTGAAGCTTTCTTT. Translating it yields CASSEDGGLPEAFF.

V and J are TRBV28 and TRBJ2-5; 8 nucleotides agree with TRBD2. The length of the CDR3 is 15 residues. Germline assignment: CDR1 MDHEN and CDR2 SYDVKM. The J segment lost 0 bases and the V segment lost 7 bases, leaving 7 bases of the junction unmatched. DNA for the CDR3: TGTGCCAGCACCTTGAGCGGGGGCCACCAAGAGACCCAGTACTTC. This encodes CASTLSGGHQETQYF. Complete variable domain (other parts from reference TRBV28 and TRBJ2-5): DVKVTQSSRYLVKRTGEKVFLECVQDMDHENMFWYRQDPGLGLRLIYFSYDVKMKEKGDIPEGYSVSREKKERFSLILESASTNQTSMYLCASTLSGGHQETQYFGPGTRLLVL.

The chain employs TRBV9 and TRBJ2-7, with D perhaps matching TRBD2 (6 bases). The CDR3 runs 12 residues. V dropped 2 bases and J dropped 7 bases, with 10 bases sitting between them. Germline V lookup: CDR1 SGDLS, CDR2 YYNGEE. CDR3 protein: CASSVGTAEQYF. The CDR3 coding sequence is TGTGCCAGCAGCGTTGGGACTGCGGAGCAGTACTTC.

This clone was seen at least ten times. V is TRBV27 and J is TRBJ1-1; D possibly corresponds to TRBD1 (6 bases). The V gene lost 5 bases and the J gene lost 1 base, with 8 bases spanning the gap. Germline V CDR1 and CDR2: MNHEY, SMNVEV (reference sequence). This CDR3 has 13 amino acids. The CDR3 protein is CASSPQGNTEAFF. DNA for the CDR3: TGTGCCAGCAGTCCACAGGGGAACACTGAAGCTTTCTTT.

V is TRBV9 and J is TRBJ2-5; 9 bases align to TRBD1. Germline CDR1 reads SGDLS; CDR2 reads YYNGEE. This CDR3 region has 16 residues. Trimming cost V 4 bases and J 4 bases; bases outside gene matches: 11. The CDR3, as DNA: TGTGCCAGCAGCCTTAACCGGGACAGGGTTTCAGAGACCCAGTACTTC. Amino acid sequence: CASSLNRDRVSETQYF.